These 11 T cell receptor beta chains were sequenced from one sample in a study of T cell clonality in common variable immunodeficiency. Method: immunoSEQ multiplex PCR; TCRdb's copy keeps in-frame clones and lacks some. The sample has 57,000 or so clones, none seen only once. The sequenced material came from peripheral blood mononuclear cells. Receptors were obtained from a person aged 18 to 75 in good health.

At least ten counts were recorded for this clone. With the read ending 3 residues before the CDR3 end, the germline J gene is used to fill in that end. The V and J genes are TRBV20-1 and TRBJ2-5, with 8 positions matching TRBD1. This CDR3 has 14 residues. Germline CDR1 DFQATT, CDR2 SNEGSKA (reference sequence). The V gene end was trimmed by 3 bases and the J gene end by 6 bases; junction bases not matched to a gene: 9. The CDR3 sequence: CSASRPGGGKTQYF. Partial CDR3 DNA: TGCAGTGCTAGCCGCCCAGGGGGCGGGAAGACC.

This clone was counted many times. The read ends 3 residues shy of where the CDR3 ends; the end is completed using the germline J gene. V usage is TRBV4-2 and J usage is TRBJ2-1; D gene ambiguous. The CDR3 contains 15 residues. Trimming pared 3 bases from V and 0 bases from J, leaving 9 bases between. In germline, CDR1 is LGHNA, CDR2 YNFKEQ. The CDR3 spells CASSQKVSSYNEQFF. The CDR3 bases that were read are TGTGCCAGCAGCCAGAAGGTGAGCTCCTACAATGAG.

This clone was detected many times. The CDR3 end lies 3 residues beyond the end of the read and is filled in from the germline J gene. The genes are TRBV12-5 and TRBJ2-1; D possibly corresponds to TRBD2 (7 bases). Trimming took off 0 bases at V and 4 bases at J, with 19 bases between the two ends. This CDR3 contains 18 residues. Germline CDR1 is LGHNT and CDR2 is FRNRAP. The chain's CDR3 is CASGLVLGGGGRYNEQFF. The covered CDR3 bases are TGTGCTAGTGGTTTGGTATTAGGGGGGGGAGGGCGGTACAATGAG.

This clone was detected many times. The CDR3 end lies 3 residues beyond the end of the read and is filled in from the germline J gene. The V and J genes are TRBV6-2 or TRBV6-3 and TRBJ2-5, with 10 bases lining up with TRBD2. Germline V gives CDR1 MNHEY, CDR2 SVGEGT. The CDR3 is 16 residues long. V dropped 4 bases and J dropped 5; count of bases not matched to a gene: 10. CDR3 bases read: TGTGCCAGCAGTTCCCGGGCTAGCGGGAGTCCGGAGACC. Protein: CASSSRASGSPET. The whole CDR3 protein is CASSSRASGSPETQYF.

This clone was seen repeatedly, ten times or more. The observed sequence ends 3 residues before the CDR3 terminus, with the missing tail filled in from the germline J gene. V usage is TRBV28 and J usage is TRBJ2-4; weak D call: TRBD1 (7 bases). V was pared by 3 bases and J by 6 bases, with 18 bases between. The CDR3 length is 16 residues. Germline lookup yields CDR1 MDHEN and CDR2 SYDVKM. CDR3 DNA, as far as it was read: TGTGCCAGCAGTTTGGTCAGGGGGGTAGGTGGAAACATT. This sequence encodes CASSLVRGVGGNI. The whole CDR3 protein reads CASSLVRGVGGNIQYF.

This clone was picked up many times. The read is 3 residues too short to cover the CDR3 end, so that end is filled in from the germline J gene. The chain has TRBV7-6 and TRBJ2-2, with 11 bases identical to TRBD2. The V gene's germline CDR1 is SGHVS and CDR2 FNYEAQ. Trimming at V came to 5 bases and at J to 5 bases, leaving 4 bases not matched to a gene. The CDR3 contains 15 residues. The DNA read from the CDR3 is TGTGCCAGCAGCAATAGCGGGAGGGGGACCGGGGAG. It encodes CASSNSGRGTGE. The complete CDR3 protein is CASSNSGRGTGELFF.

This clone was seen many times. Read data end 3 residues before the CDR3 end; the end is taken from the germline J gene. The chain couples TRBV29-1 to TRBJ1-2, with 8 bases lining up with TRBD1. J was trimmed by 4 bases and V by 6 bases; bases with no gene match: 7. CDR1 is SQVTM, CDR2 ANQGSEA, per germline. The CDR3 is 13 residues long. The DNA read from the CDR3 is TGCAGCGTGCCCGGACAGGGAGGCTATGGC. Translation: CSVPGQGGYG. The whole CDR3 region reads CSVPGQGGYGYTF.

This clone came up many times. The read falls 3 residues short of the CDR3 end, and the missing part is taken from the germline J gene. The gene calls are TRBV7-2 and TRBJ2-1; D remains ambiguous. The V gene's germline CDR1 is SGHTA and CDR2 FQGNSA. Trimming took off 5 bases at V and 5 bases at J, with 13 bases between the two ends. The CDR3 totals 14 residues. This chain's CDR3 is CASSPYTQNNEQFF. The sequenced part of the CDR3 DNA is TGTGCCAGCAGCCCCTACACACAGAACAATGAG.

As to this clone: The CDR3 end lies 3 residues beyond the end of the read and is filled in from the germline J gene. This chain joins TRBV19 and TRBJ1-2; the D gene is possibly TRBD1 (5 bases). CDR1 is LNHDA, CDR2 SQIVND, per germline (reference sequence). There are 17 residues in the CDR3. The CDR3 DNA, read in part, is TGTGCCAGTAGCGAGACTAGCGGGAGGGACGCCTACAATGAC. Protein product: CASSETSGRDAYND. The CDR3, in full, reads CASSETSGRDAYNDYTF.

The sample holds many counts of this clone. The read halts 3 residues ahead of the CDR3 end, with the missing end drawn from the germline J gene. V gene TRBV4-2 combines with J gene TRBJ2-1; weak D call: TRBD1 (5 bases). Trimming took 2 bases from V and 8 from J, leaving 13 bases between them. The CDR3 spans 14 residues. Germline V gene data show CDR1 as LGHNA and CDR2 as YNFKEQ. CDR3 sequence reads: CASSQWTFRDEQFF. The sequenced part of the CDR3 DNA is TGTGCCAGCAGCCAATGGACCTTCAGGGATGAG.

This clone was detected many times. Read coverage stops 3 residues before the CDR3 terminus; the germline J gene supplies the remainder. The chain is built from TRBV6-1 and TRBJ2-1, with TRBD2 identical over 14 bases. Germline CDR1 reads MNHNS; CDR2 reads SASEGT. V lost 4 bases and J lost 9; bases outside the gene matches: 5. The CDR3 consists of 15 residues. CDR3 bases read: TGTGCCAGCAGTGCCGGGACTAGCGGGAGAGGTGAG. It yields the protein CASSAGTSGRGE. The whole CDR3 protein is CASSAGTSGRGEQFF.